These 24 T cell receptor beta chains were sequenced from one sample in a study of prognosis after radiotherapy for stage I lung cancer. Two-round multiplex PCR, the amplification method, yielded TCR beta CDR3 from genomic DNA. The first round of PCR was done with primers that matched each TRBV and TRBJ gene. MiXCR was run by TCRdb on the multiplex PCR reads, yielding one entry per CDR3 protein. The sample carries fewer than 40,000 distinct CDR3 sequences, around 32% recorded once. The input for sequencing was PBMCs, taken before or after stereotactic body radiation therapy (not recorded which). These receptors came from a donor aged 50 or older with non-small cell lung cancer.

This clonotype was recorded only once. The gene calls are TRBV24-1 and TRBJ2-2; D is perhaps TRBD1 (6 bases). The V gene's germline CDR1 is KGHDR and CDR2 SFDVKD. Trimming shortened V by 11 bases and J by 3 bases, and 18 bases separated the two germline ends. This CDR3 is built from 15 residues. This chain's CDR3 is CASEKGQSDTGELFF. Here the CDR3 DNA reads TGTGCCAGCGAAAAAGGACAGTCCGACACCGGGGAGCTGTTTTTT.

The sample holds many counts of this clonotype. The chain carries TRBV29-1 and TRBJ2-3; 7 bases align to TRBD2. Looked up from germline, CDR1 is SQVTM and CDR2 is ANQGSEA. This CDR3 has 15 amino acids. Written as DNA, the CDR3 is TGCAGTGCTGGTGAGGGCGGGAGACACGCAGATACGCAGTATTTT. Protein: CSAGEGGRHADTQYF.

The chain has TRBV20-1 and TRBJ1-2; D unclear. The CDR3 is made up of 11 amino acids. Germline assignment: CDR1 DFQATT and CDR2 SNEGSKA (reference sequence). The V and J ends lost 3 bases and 9 bases respectively, with 11 bases between them. The CDR3 region has the DNA TGCAGTGCTAGGGGGTTTGGGAGCTACACCTTC. Its translation: CSARGFGSYTF.

The rearrangement links TRBV5-1 to TRBJ1-3; 8 nucleotides match TRBD1. Germline loops: CDR1 SGHRS, CDR2 YFSETQ. The CDR3 sequence is 14 residues long. V gave up 4 bases and J gave up 1 base; unmatched junction bases: 1. This CDR3 is CASSTGGSGNTIYF. The CDR3 DNA follows: TGCGCCAGCAGCACAGGGGGATCTGGAAACACCATATATTTT.

J is TRBJ1-2 and V is TRBV5-1; weak D call: TRBD1 (6 bases). Germline V gene lookup returns CDR1 SGHRS and CDR2 YFSETQ. The V end lost 0 bases, the J end lost 8 bases, and 11 bases lay between the germline ends. The CDR3 is 13 amino acids. CDR3 residues: CASSLGQVQGYTF. DNA for the CDR3: TGCGCCAGCAGCTTGGGACAGGTACAAGGCTACACCTTC.

For this clonotype: Compared with germline, one end of the junction differs, possibly owing to a read error. The genes are TRBV5-1 and TRBJ2-1; D perhaps matches TRBD2 (6 bases). This CDR3 region has 15 residues. CDR1 is SGHRS and CDR2 is YFSETQ in the germline V gene. CDR3 in amino acids: CAISPGLSAYNEQFF. The CDR3 region has the DNA TGCGCCATCAGCCCTGGACTATCAGCCTACAATGAGCAGTTCTTC.

This clonotype was seen repeatedly, ten times or more. V gene TRBV9 combines with J gene TRBJ1-2, with TRBD1 matching over 7 bases. This CDR3 comprises 15 residues. The V and J ends lost 0 bases and 4 bases, in that order; junction bases with no gene match: 6. Germline V gene data show CDR1 as SGDLS and CDR2 as YYNGEE. Written as DNA, the CDR3 is TGTGCCAGCAGCGTAGATCCCAGGGACAGCTATGGCTACACCTTC. Amino acids: CASSVDPRDSYGYTF.

At least ten counts were recorded for this clonotype. J is TRBJ2-7 and V is TRBV6-5; D tentatively fits TRBD1 or TRBD2 (7 bases each). Between the trimmed V and J ends, which lost 2 bases and 2 bases, there was a span of 16 bases. CDR3 length equals 16 residues. Germline V gene sequence: CDR1 MNHEY, CDR2 SVGAGI. CDR3 sequence reads: CASSYGGGGLPYEQYF. The CDR3 DNA sequence: TGTGCCAGCAGTTACGGGGGAGGGGGCTTACCCTACGAGCAGTACTTC.

This clonotype has ten or more counts. The chain uses TRBV24-1 and TRBJ1-1; D is uncertain. Deletions cut 8 bases from V and 3 bases from J, with 9 bases between. From germline, CDR1 is KGHDR and CDR2 SFDVKD. This CDR3 has 12 residues. CDR3 protein: CATTADYTEAFF. The CDR3 DNA reads as TGTGCCACCACAGCGGATTACACTGAAGCTTTCTTT.

This clonotype came up a few times. A far larger clone is one base from this, pointing to a likely read error. This chain's CDR3 is CASSSIGFYHPQHF. In DNA form, the CDR3 reads TGTGCCAGCAGTTCCATAGGGTTTTATCATCCCCAGCATTTT. The chain carries TRBV6-8 and TRBJ1-5; D is undetermined. The CDR3 spans 14 residues. In germline, CDR1 is MNHGY, CDR2 SAAAGT.

The chain carries TRBV5-1 and TRBJ2-1, with unresolved D. The germline V gene has CDR1 SGHRS and CDR2 YFSETQ. V lost 4 bases and J lost 3, with 14 bases in between. The CDR3 contains 15 residues. The CDR3 here is CASSPTYHYYNEQFF. DNA of the CDR3: TGCGCCAGCAGCCCCACGTACCACTACTACAATGAGCAGTTCTTC.

In the case of this clonotype: This likely reflects a read error, since a far larger clone is one base away. The chain links TRBV6-2 or TRBV6-3 to TRBJ2-7; a possible D gene is TRBD1 (5 bases). V lost 8 bases, J lost 7 bases, and 27 bases lay in between. The CDR3 length is 16 residues. Germline V gene data show CDR1 as MNHEY and CDR2 as SVGEGT. Written as DNA, the CDR3 is TGTGCCAGCCTACCAGTCCGGACATTTATCCGATTAGAGCAGTACTTC. Amino acid sequence: CASLPVRTFIRLEQYF.

At least ten counts were recorded for this clonotype. The CDR3 sequence: CASSAGGREQYF. As DNA, the CDR3 is TGTGCCAGCAGTGCAGGGGGCCGGGAGCAGTACTTC. The chain links TRBV6-1 to TRBJ2-7; 8 bases agree with TRBD1. V gave up 4 bases and J gave up 7 bases; unmatched junction bases: 3. Germline CDR1 is MNHNS and CDR2 is SASEGT. This CDR3 has 12 residues.

This clonotype was counted ten times or more. The rearrangement joins TRBV7-8 to TRBJ2-1; TRBD1 agrees at 7 bases. The junction had 11 bases not matched to a gene; V was cut back by 5 bases and J by 7 bases. This CDR3 is built from 15 residues. Germline CDR1 and CDR2: SGHVS and FQNEAQ. This CDR3 is CASSHSAHRGNEQFF. The CDR3 DNA is TGTGCCAGCAGCCACAGCGCGCACAGGGGAAATGAGCAGTTCTTC.

This chain connects TRBV7-2 to TRBJ1-4; D is unclear. The V end was cut by 3 bases, the J end by 5 bases, with 10 bases between. The germline gives CDR1 SGHTA, CDR2 FQGNSA. The CDR3 runs 14 residues. Here the CDR3 DNA reads TGTGCCAGCAGCTTTGACCCCAGCAATGAAAAACTGTTTTTT. This encodes CASSFDPSNEKLFF.

Details on this clonotype: This sequence may be a read error, since a much larger clone differs from it by one base. The genes are TRBV11-2 and TRBJ1-4; tentatively, D is TRBD1 (6 bases). Trimming removed 3 bases from V and 9 bases from J, with 11 bases in between. The CDR3 extends over 13 amino acids. Germline V lookup: CDR1 SGHAT, CDR2 FQNNGV. CDR3 loop: CASSFGGAQKLFF. Written as DNA, the CDR3 is TGTGCCAGCAGCTTCGGGGGGGCCCAAAAACTGTTTTTT.

Remarks on this clonotype: A clone one base away is much larger, so this may be a read error. The chain recombines TRBV7-8 with TRBJ1-1; D gene ambiguous. V was cut by 5 bases and J by 5 bases, with 15 bases left in between. CDR3 length: 14 amino acids. Germline CDR1 SGHVS, CDR2 FQNEAQ. The CDR3 loop reads CASSPMGRATEAFF. For the CDR3, the DNA is TGTGCCAGCAGCCCTATGGGTAGGGCGACTGAAGCTTTCTTT.

This clonotype was observed a few times. The chain links TRBV4-1 to TRBJ1-1; D not certain. The germline CDR1 and CDR2 sequences are MGHRA and YSYEKL. The CDR3 is 15 amino acids. V gave up 0 bases and J gave up 0 bases, with 8 bases separating them. The CDR3 sequence: CASSQDSGMNTEAFF. CDR3 DNA: TGCGCCAGCAGCCAAGATTCGGGGATGAACACTGAAGCTTTCTTT.

This clonotype was recorded at least ten times. CDR3 loop: CASRASDRLQYF. DNA for the CDR3: TGTGCCAGCAGGGCTAGCGACCGGCTGCAGTATTTT. The rearrangement uses TRBV2 and TRBJ2-3; D perhaps matches TRBD2 (6 bases). The V and J ends lost 6 bases and 11 bases respectively, with 15 bases between them. Germline V CDR1 and CDR2: SNHLY, FYNNEI. The length of the CDR3 is 12 residues.

This chain joins TRBV27 and TRBJ2-2; D is uncertain. V was clipped by 2 bases and J by 6 bases, with 7 bases between them. The CDR3 runs 13 residues. Germline assignment: CDR1 MNHEY and CDR2 SMNVEV (reference sequence). The CDR3 coding sequence is TGTGCCAGCAGTTTAGAGTGGTCCGGGGAGCTGTTTTTT. This sequence encodes CASSLEWSGELFF.

This clonotype was seen ten or more times. The chain combines TRBV9 with TRBJ2-3; D is ambiguous. The CDR3 length is 15 residues. Trimming cost V 0 bases and J 0 bases, with 8 bases left between them. Looked up from germline, CDR1 is SGDLS and CDR2 is YYNGEE. CDR3 protein: CASSVVGASTDTQYF. DNA of the CDR3: TGTGCCAGCAGCGTAGTCGGTGCTAGCACAGATACGCAGTATTTT.

In its sample, this clonotype was seen many times. This rearrangement joins TRBV5-1 to TRBJ1-4; 11 bases are shared with TRBD1. This CDR3 has 14 residues. Germline CDR1 is SGHRS and CDR2 is YFSETQ. Trimming removed 4 bases from V and 10 bases from J; junction bases left unmatched: 6. The CDR3 region has the DNA TGCGCCAGCAGCGAGGACAGGGGGCTTAGAAAACTGTTTTTT. Residues: CASSEDRGLRKLFF.

The sample holds many counts of this clonotype. V gene TRBV5-1 combines with J gene TRBJ2-2; D assignment may be TRBD1 or TRBD2 (5 bases each). The germline V and J ends were trimmed by 4 bases and 8 bases, with 18 bases remaining between them. CDR1 and CDR2 (germline): SGHRS, YFSETQ. The CDR3 is 15 residues long. CDR3 sequence reads: CASSPPRGVIGELFF. As DNA, the CDR3 is TGCGCCAGCAGCCCCCCACGAGGGGTTATAGGGGAGCTGTTTTTT. The whole variable domain, remainder taken from reference TRBV5-1 and TRBJ2-2, is KAGVTQTPRYLIKTRGQQVTLSCSPISGHRSVSWYQQTPGQGLQFLFEYFSETQRNKGNFPGRFSGRQFSNSRSEMNVSTLELGDSALYLCASSPPRGVIGELFFGEGSRLTVL.

Concerning this clonotype itself: An end of the junction differs from the germline gene, which may be a read error. The gene calls are TRBV19 and TRBJ1-4; 7 bases are shared with TRBD1. CDR1 and CDR2 (germline): LNHDA, SQIVND (reference sequence). The length of the CDR3 is 15 residues. The DNA for the CDR3 is TGTGCCAGTAGTGATGCCGGGACAGTGGATGAAAAGCTGTTTTTT. It yields the protein CASSDAGTVDEKLFF.